The 18 T cell receptor beta chains in this list originate from one sample, sequenced in a study of cytomegalovirus exposure and HLA in healthy donors. PCR amplification relied on 60 Vbeta primers (plus 13 Jbeta primers). Profiling relied on immunoSEQ multiplex PCR, and the TCRdb table lists in-frame clones only, not all of them. Of more than 85,000 clones listed, approximately 76% are singletons. The sample was PBMCs. The receptor source for this set is a woman aged 45 to 65 in good health and CMV-seropositive.

This chain links TRBV7-2 with TRBJ1-1; D might be TRBD1 (6 bases). With 4 bases removed from V and 6 bases from J, the gap between germline ends came to 15 bases. Germline V gene lookup returns CDR1 SGHTA and CDR2 FQGNSA. The length of the CDR3 is 14 residues. The CDR3, as DNA: TGTGCCAGCAGCTCACAGGGTTTGAGCGCTGAAGCTTTCTTT. Its translation is CASSSQGLSAEAFF.

This clone was recorded only once. The chain employs TRBV4-3 and TRBJ2-1, with D maybe TRBD2 (6 bases). CDR1 is LGHNA, CDR2 YSLEER, per germline. The CDR3 is 14 residues long. V lost 4 bases to trimming and J lost 8 bases, with 15 bases between them. The CDR3 bases are TGCGCCAGCAGCCGGGGCGGGGTGGTCGATGAGCAGTTCTTC. Its protein product is CASSRGGVVDEQFF.

The chain combines TRBV7-8 with TRBJ1-3, with 8 positions matching TRBD1. V gave up 3 bases and J gave up 4 bases; unmatched junction bases: 11. The CDR3 extends over 17 amino acids. CDR1 SGHVS and CDR2 FQNEAQ come from the germline V gene. CDR3 bases: TGTGCCAGCAGCTTTACGACCAGGGGGCTAACGGGAAACACCATATATTTT. This sequence encodes CASSFTTRGLTGNTIYF. Using reference TRBV7-8 and TRBJ1-3 for the parts outside the CDR3, the full variable domain is GAGVSQSPRYKVAKRGQDVALRCDPISGHVSLFWYQQALGQGPEFLTYFQNEAQLDKSGLPSDRFFAERPEGSVSTLKIQRTQQEDSAVYLCASSFTTRGLTGNTIYFGEGSWLTVV.

The chain employs TRBV7-9 and TRBJ2-7; 11 nucleotides agree with TRBD2. Germline CDR1 SEHNR, CDR2 FQNEAQ (reference sequence). The CDR3 runs to 14 residues. J was trimmed by 6 bases and V by 4 bases; bases with no gene match: 5. The CDR3 is CASSSGTSGGEQYF. For the CDR3, the DNA is TGTGCCAGCAGCTCCGGGACTAGCGGTGGCGAGCAGTACTTC.

The chain has TRBV6-5 and TRBJ2-7; 8 bases align to TRBD2. Per germline, CDR1 MNHEY and CDR2 SVGAGI. This CDR3 has 13 residues. With V trimmed by 7 bases and J by 4 bases, 6 bases remained unmatched. CDR3 nucleotides: TGTGCCAGCACGTACGGGGGGGGTTACGAGCAGTACTTC. Amino acids: CASTYGGGYEQYF.

V and J are TRBV4-3 and TRBJ2-6; TRBD2 matches 10 bases. Unmatched junction bases numbered 7, after V lost 1 base and J lost 4 bases. The germline V gene has CDR1 LGHNA and CDR2 YSLEER. The CDR3 totals 18 residues. CDR3 in amino acids: CASSQALAGATGANVLTF. In DNA form, the CDR3 reads TGCGCCAGCAGCCAAGCTCTAGCGGGAGCAACAGGGGCCAACGTCCTGACTTTC.

The chain has TRBV14 and TRBJ1-1; D is undetermined. CDR1 is SGHDN, CDR2 FVKESK, per germline. Trimming took 6 bases from V and 0 from J, leaving 8 bases between them. The length of the CDR3 is 13 residues. This CDR3 reads CASRLFVNTEAFF. CDR3 coding DNA: TGTGCCAGCAGGTTGTTCGTGAACACTGAAGCTTTCTTT.

The rearrangement links TRBV5-6 to TRBJ2-6; no clear D. The CDR3 length is 16 residues. Per the germline V gene, CDR1 is SGHDT and CDR2 is YYEEEE. Trimming pared 5 bases from V and 0 bases from J, leaving 12 bases between. As DNA, the CDR3 is TGTGCCAGCAGTCTTACGACGGGCTCTGGGGCCAACGTCCTGACTTTC. Translation gives CASSLTTGSGANVLTF.

The count of this clone is one. This chain joins TRBV13 and TRBJ2-7; 10 nucleotides align to TRBD1. From germline, CDR1 is PRHDT and CDR2 FYEKMQ (reference sequence). Trimming at V came to 4 bases and at J to 4 bases, leaving 7 bases not matched to a gene. This CDR3 comprises 15 residues. CDR3 sequence: CASSSSDRGLYEQYF. The DNA for the CDR3 is TGTGCCAGCAGCTCCTCCGACAGGGGGCTGTACGAGCAGTACTTC.

Only a few counts were recorded for this clone. The chain recombines TRBV5-6 with TRBJ1-5; perhaps TRBD1 as D (6 bases). The CDR3 has 19 residues. V dropped 3 bases and J dropped 2 bases, with 24 bases sitting between them. CDR1 and CDR2 from the germline V gene are SGHDT and YYEEEE. CDR3 sequence (DNA): TGTGCCAGCAGCTCGTTAACGGCGAACCCCAGGGGAGGCAATCAGCCCCAGCATTTT. Translation: CASSSLTANPRGGNQPQHF.

This chain uses TRBV19 with TRBJ2-3; D unresolved. CDR1 and CDR2 from the germline V gene are LNHDA and SQIVND (reference sequence). The length of the CDR3 is 13 residues. V lost 5 bases and J lost 4, with 10 bases in between. The CDR3 bases are TGTGCCAGTAGTCCCGGCCAGGCAGATACGCAGTATTTT. Protein: CASSPGQADTQYF.

The chain combines TRBV27 with TRBJ2-1, with D maybe TRBD2 (5 bases). Between the trimmed V and J ends, which lost 2 bases and 4 bases, there was a span of 6 bases. The CDR3 is 13 amino acids. Germline CDR1 and CDR2: MNHEY and SMNVEV (reference sequence). CDR3 sequence reads: CASSLTRYNEQFF. As DNA, the CDR3 is TGTGCCAGCAGTTTAACTAGATACAATGAGCAGTTCTTC.

The rearrangement links TRBV18 to TRBJ1-5; D unclear. The CDR3 spans 14 residues. Germline V gene data show CDR1 as KGHSH and CDR2 as LQKENI. V shed 1 base and J shed 6 bases, with 10 bases lying between them. CDR3 residues: CASSPLQFGQPQHF. CDR3 nucleotides: TGTGCCAGCTCACCACTCCAGTTTGGTCAGCCCCAGCATTTT.

The chain is built from TRBV7-2 and TRBJ2-7, with 7 nucleotides matching TRBD1. Losses at the gene ends were 3 bases for V and 0 bases for J; bases not matched to a gene: 2. The CDR3 contains 14 residues. The V gene's germline CDR1 is SGHTA and CDR2 FQGNSA. CDR3 sequence reads: CASSLTGHSYEQYF. The CDR3 nucleotides are TGTGCCAGCAGCTTGACAGGGCACTCCTACGAGCAGTACTTC.

The chain has TRBV25-1 and TRBJ2-7; 11 bases map to TRBD2. Germline lookup yields CDR1 MGHDK and CDR2 SYGVNS. Trimming at V came to 2 bases and at J to 0 bases, leaving 9 bases not matched to a gene. The length of the CDR3 is 18 residues. CDR3 nucleotides: TGTGCCAGCAGTGAAATCCTAGCGGGGGGAAAAATCTCCTACGAGCAGTACTTC. Translated: CASSEILAGGKISYEQYF.

This clone was seen only a few times. The V gene is TRBV5-1, the J gene TRBJ2-7; D is perhaps TRBD1 (6 bases). V shed 0 bases and J shed 0 bases, with 16 bases lying between them. CDR1 and CDR2 from the germline V gene are SGHRS and YFSETQ. The length of the CDR3 is 17 residues. The DNA for the CDR3 is TGCGCCAGCAGCTTGGCCGTCGACAGGACAATCTCCTACGAGCAGTACTTC. Amino acid sequence: CASSLAVDRTISYEQYF.

The chain links TRBV4-3 to TRBJ2-1; 16 bases are a match to TRBD2. V dropped 3 bases and J dropped 0; count of bases not matched to a gene: 5. The length of the CDR3 is 19 residues. Germline V gene data show CDR1 as LGHNA and CDR2 as YSLEER. Here the CDR3 DNA reads TGCGCCAGCAGCCAGGGACTAGCGGGGGGGCGTGGCTCCTACAATGAGCAGTTCTTC. Protein: CASSQGLAGGRGSYNEQFF.

The chain links TRBV14 to TRBJ2-1; 8 bases agree with TRBD2. CDR1 SGHDN and CDR2 FVKESK come from the germline V gene. This CDR3 region has 17 residues. J gave up 9 bases and V 4 bases, and 17 bases lay outside the gene matches. The CDR3, as DNA: TGTGCCAGCAGCCTAAGACCTTGGACTAGCCTTCCGAGTGAGCAGTTCTTC. Translation: CASSLRPWTSLPSEQFF.